Following are 3 T cell receptor beta chains from one sample sequenced in a study of blood T cells in healthy people across ages (dated by TCRdb to between 2014 and 2017). Libraries were made using 5' RACE. The instrument was an Illumina HiSeq 2500. The second PCR ran for roughly 6 to 11 cycles and used a J-beta primer mix along with a sample-barcoded 5' primer. TCRdb ran its own pipeline on the public reads, namely fastp trimming at Q25 and MiXCR clone calling, and kept in-frame beta chains. Entries are consolidated by CDR3 protein sequence, retaining the most common genes and DNA. In all, the sample holds roughly 2 million distinct CDR3 sequences, and roughly 49% of those were seen once. The ten largest clones represent over 2% of the sample. The sample was blood. The receptors were sampled from a woman in her forties in good health.

The V call is TRBV6-6, the J call TRBJ2-1; 8 nucleotides align to TRBD1. CDR1 is MNHNY and CDR2 is SVGAGI in the germline V gene (reference sequence). V lost 5 bases to trimming and J lost 10 bases; unmatched junction nucleotides: 4. This CDR3 comprises 12 residues. CDR3: CASSPGGKEQFF. CDR3 bases: TGTGCCAGCAGTCCAGGGGGCAAGGAGCAGTTCTTC.

J is TRBJ2-7 and V is TRBV28; the match to TRBD1 covers 11 bases. Trimming at V came to 7 bases and at J to 3 bases, leaving 2 bases not matched to a gene. The CDR3 extends over 13 amino acids. CDR1 and CDR2 from the germline V gene are MDHEN and SYDVKM. Here the CDR3 reads CASTGQGDYEQYF. CDR3 coding DNA: TGTGCCAGCACGGGACAGGGGGACTACGAGCAGTACTTC.

The V and J genes are TRBV5-1 and TRBJ2-1, with a weak D call TRBD1 (6 bases). The CDR3 runs to 15 residues. The germline V and J ends were trimmed by 4 bases and 5 bases, with 16 bases remaining between them. Germline V lookup: CDR1 SGHRS, CDR2 YFSETQ. CDR3: CASSETGSGHNEQFF. The CDR3, as DNA: TGCGCCAGCAGCGAGACAGGTTCCGGACACAATGAGCAGTTCTTC. Based on the CDR3 plus reference TRBV5-1 and TRBJ2-1, the full variable domain is KAGVTQTPRYLIKTRGQQVTLSCSPISGHRSVSWYQQTPGQGLQFLFEYFSETQRNKGNFPGRFSGRQFSNSRSEMNVSTLELGDSALYLCASSETGSGHNEQFFGPGTRLTVL.